The clone carrying this T cell receptor (beta chain) has only a few counts. Its cognate antigen is unknown. These data are taken from a study of human T cells and chemical hapten exposure. For the study at large: DPC at 0.01% went onto the upper back in patch tests, read at 6 days.

This CDR3 is built from 16 residues. V was clipped by 0 bases and J by 3 bases, with 12 bases between them. Germline-derived CDR1 and CDR2 are LGHNA and YSLEER. Study-level findings and limits: There were significantly more large CDR3 similarity clusters among expanded TCRs than among controls. DPC sensitization produced no change in TCRs with frequency above 1 in 1000.

The time point here: pre-sensitization, week 0. Specified treatment: therapeutic diphenylcyclopropenone sensitization with weekly scalp DPC. Within the library, unique molecular identifiers were attached to each individual cDNA molecule. TCRdb reprocessed the RACE reads via MiXCR and lists one record per CDR3 protein. The sample consists of more than 300,000 distinct CDR3 sequences, roughly 6% of them appearing once. This clonotype was sampled from a young woman with alopecia areata. Some clones in this sample may be carry-over from other donors' samples. Sequenced material: whole blood, taken in connection with sensitization to the hapten diphenylcyclopropenone (DPC). The J gene is TRBJ1-3, the V gene TRBV4-3; no clear D gene. CDR3 in amino acids: CASSQDTGFSGNTIYF. In DNA, the CDR3 is TGCGCCAGCAGCCAAGATACGGGATTCAGTGGAAACACCATATATTTT.